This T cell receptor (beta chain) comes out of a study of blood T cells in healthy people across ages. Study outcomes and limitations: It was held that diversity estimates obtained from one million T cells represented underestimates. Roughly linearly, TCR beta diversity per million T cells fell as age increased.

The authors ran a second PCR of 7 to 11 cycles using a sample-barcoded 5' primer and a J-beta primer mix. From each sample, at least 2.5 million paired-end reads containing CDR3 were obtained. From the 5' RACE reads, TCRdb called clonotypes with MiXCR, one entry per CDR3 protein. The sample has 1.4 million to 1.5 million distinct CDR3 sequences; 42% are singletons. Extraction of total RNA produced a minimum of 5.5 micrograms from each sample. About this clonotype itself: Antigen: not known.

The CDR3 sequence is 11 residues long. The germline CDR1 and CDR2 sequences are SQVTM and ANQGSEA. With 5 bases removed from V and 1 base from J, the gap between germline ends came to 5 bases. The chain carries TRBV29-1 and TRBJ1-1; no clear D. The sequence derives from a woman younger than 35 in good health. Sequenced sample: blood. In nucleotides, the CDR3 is TGCAGCGTTAAGGGGAACACTGAAGCTTTCTTT. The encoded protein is CSVKGNTEAFF.